The entry below describes one T cell receptor beta chain. There is no known antigen for this receptor. The input lacks base qualities; no much larger clone sits a single base away. At study entry, a tuberculin skin test and the QuantiFERON-TB GOLD In-Tube IGRA were used to screen adolescents for latent tuberculosis infection. Immunosequencing of unsorted cryopreserved PBMC covered, on average, approximately 100,000 T cells per clinical donor. Eleven high schools in the Worcester region of the Western Cape, South Africa, served as enrollment sites for adolescents aged 12 to 18 years. Ten or so M. tuberculosis-infected adolescents and about 10 uninfected adolescents, matched for age and sex, were selected. PBMC from adolescents were isolated by density centrifugation from freshly drawn heparinized blood and were then cryopreserved. These data come from a study of T cells in tuberculosis (dated by TCRdb to 2016 to 2019). The study in broad terms: In the study, CD1B tetramers and high-throughput TCR immunosequencing were combined to characterize T cells specific for the mycobacterial lipid antigen glucose monomycolate (GMM). IGRA-negative adolescents, IGRA-positive adolescents with latent tuberculosis and adults with active tuberculosis, about 9 per group, were compared in a South African clinical cohort.

Including cysteine and phenylalanine, the CDR3 has 16 amino acids. Kept here is only the CDR3 DNA, which spans 48 bases and is read in frame from base 1. Sequences LGHNA (CDR1) and YSLEER (CDR2) are obtained from the germline V gene. Compared with germline, V lacks 3 bases and J lacks 4 bases; bases without a gene match: 8. What the work shows at the level of the full study, not this receptor alone: The smaller NN-distances in active tuberculosis patients were driven in part by shorter CDR3-alpha lengths, while the difference seen for TCR-beta was not statistically significant. Active tuberculosis TCR-alpha repertoires showed smaller mean NN-distances to GMM-specific TCRs than IGRA-negative controls, suggesting clonal expansion of these TCRs. A classifier using the diverse GMM-specific repertoire reached roughly 87% accuracy (AUROC roughly 0.9), compared with about 63% accuracy using GEM motif frequencies. Clinical samples were selected based on which cryopreserved specimens were available, and the active tuberculosis cases were adults whereas the controls were adolescents.

TCR libraries were generated with the immunoSEQ multiplex PCR assay, using TCR-beta and/or TCR-alpha/delta assays for each sample. The Illumina high-throughput platform was used to sequence the amplified TCR libraries. The source study handled its data this way. Clustering and dimensionality reduction relied on pairwise TCRdist distances among GMM-specific receptors from T cells that were either sorted ex vivo or expanded in vitro. Each clinical repertoire was scored by mean NN-distance, the average TCRdist to the nearest 10% of tetramer-positive reference sequences. GEM TCR motif frequency was computed as the fraction of unique TCRs matching known GEM sequences by V/J usage and CDR3 length. Linear discriminant analysis with leave-one-out cross-validation, implemented in scikit-learn, was used to classify active tuberculosis. Here the immuneACCESS table is served through TCRdb, limited to in-frame sequences with V and J called. Missing clones are a known gap in these copies; in checked studies unresolved V genes cover under half, and the rest lacks a known reason. V and J calls and clone size come straight from that table; D and trimming were deduced from the DNA. This sample lists 20,000 to 25,000 clones; 80% to 90% were detected once. Approximately 14% of the sample is held by the ten biggest clonotypes.

The source of this sequence is a donor aged 10 to 29 with latent tuberculosis or without tuberculosis infection. The sequenced sample consisted of PBMCs. The chain was built from TRBV4-3 and TRBJ2-1, with 8 middle bases fitting TRBD1. CDR3 loop: CASSQTRGPMYNEQFF. The DNA is as follows: TGCGCCAGCAGCCAGACCAGGGGGCCGATGTACAATGAGCAGTTCTTC.